This T cell receptor (beta chain) was identified in a study of blood T cell repertoires in COVID-19. Overall study: The United States, Italy and Spain provided the acute and convalescent COVID-19 samples.

Original processing methods: The authors estimated nucleated cell counts from reference gene primer amplification. Libraries were prepared by immunoSEQ multiplex PCR; TCRdb keeps only in-frame clonotypes and omits some of them. D and trimming come from the DNA, and the V and J calls and clone size come from that table. Here the sample spans 300,000 to 400,000 clones, under 95% being singletons. The origin of this receptor is a woman aged 18-30 years who had recovered from COVID-19. The sequenced sample consisted of peripheral blood.

The DNA of the CDR3 is TGTGCCAGCAGCTTGGGACAGGGGAATGAAAAACTGTTTTTT. It specifies CASSLGQGNEKLFF. The chain combines TRBV7-9 with TRBJ1-4, with 10 bases lining up with TRBD1. CDR1 is SEHNR and CDR2 is FQNEAQ in the germline V gene (reference sequence). This CDR3 contains 14 residues. After removal of 3 bases from V and 5 bases from J, the junction contained 0 bases not matched to a gene.